These 8 T cell receptor beta chains were all obtained from the same sample, sequenced in a study of CD8 T cells in ankylosing spondylitis. TCRdb reprocessed the 5' RACE reads via MiXCR and lists one record per CDR3 protein. Counted here are some 700,000 distinct CDR3 sequences, 19% occurring once; the ten biggest clones make up 15% to 20%. Their target antigens are unknown. Study-wide results and caveats: Within ankylosing spondylitis blood, a TCR beta motif made up of roughly eight highly homologous variants appeared to be characteristic.

The sequencing input was blood, either unsorted or a sorted T cell fraction (not recorded which). Source of these receptors: a male donor with ankylosing spondylitis.

The chain recombines TRBV5-1 with TRBJ2-5; D is possibly TRBD1 (5 bases). Germline CDR1 is SGHRS and CDR2 is YFSETQ. Trimming left V 4 bases short and J 5 bases short, with 12 bases between. CDR3 length: 13 residues. CDR3 region: CASSPGIAETQYF. In nucleotides, the CDR3 is TGCGCCAGCAGCCCAGGGATTGCGGAGACCCAGTACTTC.

On this clonotype: This is likely a read error, given that the CDR3 carries no conserved phenylalanine or tryptophan at its end. The chain uses TRBV29-1 and TRBJ2-2, with 7 bases identical to TRBD2. The CDR3 length is 12 residues. V gave up 2 bases and J gave up 7 bases; unmatched junction bases: 1. CDR1 and CDR2 (germline): SQVTM, ANQGSEA. The CDR3 loop reads CSVELAVGELFL. The CDR3 bases are TGCAGCGTTGAACTAGCGGTCGGGGAGCTGTTTCTT.

This sequence joins TRBV20-1 and TRBJ2-1; 8 positions match TRBD1. Trimming cost V 7 bases and J 3 bases; bases outside gene matches: 5. This CDR3 is 13 amino acids long. Per the germline V gene, CDR1 is DFQATT and CDR2 is SNEGSKA (reference sequence). The CDR3 DNA reads as TGCAGTGTGGGACAGGACCTCTACAATGAGCAGTTCTTC. It translates to CSVGQDLYNEQFF.

This rearrangement joins TRBV5-6 to TRBJ1-4; TRBD1 might be the D (5 bases). This CDR3 is 15 amino acids long. V lost 0 bases and J 7 bases, leaving 13 bases between the germline ends. The germline CDR1 and CDR2 sequences are SGHDT and YYEEEE. CDR3 sequence reads: CASSLGAGLPEKLFF. The CDR3 coding sequence is TGTGCCAGCAGCTTGGGAGCAGGGTTGCCTGAAAAACTGTTTTTT.

This clonotype came up a few times. No conserved phenylalanine or tryptophan is present at the end of the CDR3, so a read error is the likely explanation. The chain has TRBV29-1 and TRBJ2-2; D possibly corresponds to TRBD1 (6 bases). Germline CDR1 SQVTM, CDR2 ANQGSEA. The CDR3 spans 13 residues. Trimming left V 6 bases short and J 1 base short, with 9 bases between. The CDR3 sequence: CSVQGQNTGELFL. CDR3 coding DNA: TGCAGCGTGCAGGGACAGAACACCGGGGAGCTGTTTCTT.

There are a few counts of this clonotype. This sequence joins TRBV6-4 and TRBJ1-1; D perhaps matches TRBD1 (6 bases). Deletions cut 4 bases from V and 4 bases from J, with 13 bases between. Per the germline V gene, CDR1 is MRHNA and CDR2 is SNTAGT. The length of the CDR3 is 14 residues. The CDR3 region is CASSGGGVSTEAFF. In DNA form, the CDR3 reads TGTGCCAGCAGTGGAGGGGGGGTGTCCACTGAAGCTTTCTTT.

The chain combines TRBV7-2 with TRBJ1-4, with no clear D. The CDR3 covers 15 residues. Germline CDR1 SGHTA, CDR2 FQGNSA. The ends were cut back, 5 bases at V and 7 bases at J, with 17 bases in the middle. CDR3 sequence: CASSTSGLGSEKLFF. The CDR3 coding sequence is TGTGCCAGCAGCACCAGCGGGTTGGGGAGTGAAAAACTGTTTTTT.

This clonotype was seen at least ten times. This chain joins TRBV28 and TRBJ2-2; D unresolved. The germline CDR1 and CDR2 sequences are MDHEN and SYDVKM. Trimming took 1 base from V and 4 from J, leaving 4 bases between them. The length of the CDR3 is 13 residues. The CDR3, as DNA: TGTGCCAGCAGTTTATCGGCCACCGGGGAGCTGTTTTTT. Its protein product is CASSLSATGELFF.